These 31 T cell receptor beta chains were all obtained from the same sample, sequenced in a study of blood T cell repertoires in COVID-19. Libraries were prepared by immunoSEQ multiplex PCR; TCRdb keeps only in-frame clonotypes and omits some of them. The sample contains 310,000 or so clones, more than 70% of which appear only once. Sample: peripheral blood. The receptor source for this set is a young man who had recovered from COVID-19.

The chain combines TRBV12-3 or TRBV12-4 with TRBJ1-1; D gene ambiguous. This CDR3 has 12 amino acids. V was cut by 0 bases and J by 7 bases, with 6 bases left in between. The CDR3 loop is CASSLAWLEAFF. Written as DNA, the CDR3 is TGTGCCAGCAGTTTAGCGTGGCTTGAAGCTTTCTTT.

The chain couples TRBV11-2 to TRBJ1-1; TRBD1 might be the D (6 bases). The CDR3 has 16 amino acids. Trimming stripped 1 base from V and 1 base from J, with 13 bases between. Looked up from germline, CDR1 is SGHAT and CDR2 is FQNNGV. CDR3 coding DNA: TGTGCCAGCAGCTTAGCGGGGACACTGCGGAACACTGAAGCTTTCTTT. It is translated as CASSLAGTLRNTEAFF.

The chain combines TRBV30 with TRBJ2-7, with D hard to call. This CDR3 has 15 amino acids. CDR1 is GTSNPN and CDR2 is SVGIG in the germline V gene (reference sequence). V lost 4 bases to trimming and J lost 2 bases, with 18 bases between them. CDR3 protein: CAWTVRLTATYEQYF. CDR3 nucleotide sequence: TGTGCCTGGACTGTACGCTTAACAGCAACCTACGAGCAGTACTTC.

CDR3 nucleotides: TGTGCCAGTAGTATAGCCCCACAGGGGACGATCGCCGGGGAGCTGTTTTTT. Its protein is CASSIAPQGTIAGELFF. The gene calls are TRBV19 and TRBJ2-2, with 7 bases identical to TRBD1. CDR1 and CDR2 from the germline V gene are LNHDA and SQIVND (reference sequence). The CDR3 length is 17 residues. J lost 6 bases, V lost 1 base, and 11 bases had no gene match.

The rearrangement links TRBV6-5 to TRBJ2-7, with TRBD1 matching 9 bases. This CDR3 comprises 15 residues. Looked up from germline, CDR1 is MNHEY and CDR2 is SVGAGI. Trimming took 6 bases from V and 3 from J; bases not matched to a gene: 9. CDR3 in amino acids: CASRLRGTGNYEQYF. Written as DNA, the CDR3 is TGTGCCAGCAGGTTACGTGGGACAGGGAACTACGAGCAGTACTTC.

V and J are TRBV3-1 (or the pseudogene TRBV3-2) and TRBJ1-1; 10 positions match TRBD1. Per the germline V gene, CDR1 is LGHDT and CDR2 is YNNKEL (reference sequence). The V segment lost 11 bases and the J segment 8 bases; nucleotides outside the gene matches: 11. The CDR3 spans 13 residues. In nucleotides, the CDR3 is TGTGCCTCTACCCCCGGGACAGGGGCGGAAGCTTTCTTT. Protein sequence: CASTPGTGAEAFF.

This rearrangement joins TRBV3-1 (or the pseudogene TRBV3-2) to TRBJ2-1, with D unresolved. This CDR3 contains 11 residues. CDR1 is LGHDT and CDR2 is YNNKEL in the germline V gene (reference sequence). Trimming left V 7 bases short and J 9 bases short, with 10 bases between. CDR3 in DNA: TGTGCCAGCATTTATGGGCGTGAGCAGTTCTTC. Translating gives CASIYGREQFF.

This chain joins TRBV29-1 and TRBJ2-5, with a weak D call TRBD2 (6 bases). Trimming cost V 7 bases and J 4 bases, with 19 bases left between them. The CDR3 totals 14 residues. From germline, CDR1 is SQVTM and CDR2 ANQGSEA. The CDR3: CSASGGDFRETQYF. The CDR3 DNA is TGCAGCGCCTCCGGCGGGGACTTCCGAGAGACCCAGTACTTC. The full variable domain, its missing parts supplied by reference TRBV29-1 and TRBJ2-5, is SAVISQKPSRDICQRGTSLTIQCQVDSQVTMMFWYRQQPGQSLTLIATANQGSEATYESGFVIDKFPISRPNLTFSTLTVSNMSPEDSSIYLCSASGGDFRETQYFGPGTRLLVL.

V usage is TRBV7-9 and J usage is TRBJ2-2, with D perhaps TRBD1 (6 bases). The germline V and J ends were trimmed by 8 bases and 6 bases, with 13 bases remaining between them. CDR1 and CDR2 from the germline V gene are SEHNR and FQNEAQ (reference sequence). The CDR3 is 13 amino acids. CDR3 in amino acids: CASQTGLPGELFF. In DNA form, the CDR3 reads TGTGCCAGCCAGACAGGCCTCCCCGGGGAGCTGTTTTTT.

In nucleotides, the CDR3 is TGTGCCAGCACTGGACTAGCGGGCCTTTCCTACAATGAGCAGTTCTTC. Translated, it gives CASTGLAGLSYNEQFF. This chain connects TRBV27 to TRBJ2-1, with 11 positions matching TRBD2. The CDR3 length is 16 residues. CDR1 MNHEY and CDR2 SMNVEV come from the germline V gene (reference sequence). The junction had 6 bases not matched to a gene; V was cut back by 7 bases and J by 1 base.

The V and J genes are TRBV9 and TRBJ2-2; maybe TRBD1 (5 bases). Germline V gene sequence: CDR1 SGDLS, CDR2 YYNGEE. The CDR3 runs 16 residues. Trimming pared 4 bases from V and 5 bases from J, leaving 18 bases between. The CDR3 DNA reads as TGTGCCAGCAGCCCCCGTTGGCAGGGTGGGACCGGGGAGCTGTTTTTT. Protein: CASSPRWQGGTGELFF.

The J gene is TRBJ1-5, the V gene TRBV7-2; TRBD1 is a possible D gene (6 bases). The ends were cut back, 4 bases at V and 4 bases at J, with 11 bases in the middle. The CDR3 runs 14 residues. Germline V gives CDR1 SGHTA, CDR2 FQGNSA. The CDR3 sequence is CASSYRVGNQPQHF. The CDR3 DNA reads as TGTGCCAGCAGCTACAGGGTAGGGAATCAGCCCCAGCATTTT.

The rearrangement links TRBV19 to TRBJ2-6; tentative D call: TRBD2 (6 bases). This CDR3 contains 14 residues. The germline gives CDR1 LNHDA, CDR2 SQIVND (reference sequence). V lost 5 bases to trimming and J lost 4 bases, with 9 bases between them. This CDR3 is CASSGAGGANVLTF. CDR3 DNA sequence: TGTGCCAGTAGTGGGGCGGGAGGGGCCAACGTCCTGACTTTC.

The chain joins TRBV27 to TRBJ1-5; TRBD1 aligns across 9 bases. The germline V gene encodes CDR1 MNHEY and CDR2 SMNVEV (reference sequence). J lost 7 bases, V lost 6 bases, and 10 bases had no gene match. The length of the CDR3 is 15 residues. CDR3 nucleotide sequence: TGTGCCAGCAGATCCGGACAGGGGAACTTGCAGCCCCAGCATTTT. Its translation is CASRSGQGNLQPQHF.

This clone was detected a few times. The identical CDR3 is also encoded by other nucleotide sequences in the sample. The chain employs TRBV6-5 and TRBJ1-1; a possible D gene is TRBD1 (6 bases). In germline, CDR1 is MNHEY, CDR2 SVGAGI. V was trimmed by 5 bases and J by 2 bases, leaving 9 bases between them. The CDR3 totals 13 residues. This chain's CDR3 is CASSRTVNTEAFF. The CDR3, as DNA: TGTGCCAGCAGTAGGACAGTTAACACTGAAGCTTTCTTT.

This clone was counted only a few times. V usage is TRBV18 and J usage is TRBJ2-7; 7 bases agree with TRBD1. Trimming cost V 2 bases and J 5 bases; bases outside gene matches: 6. The CDR3 is 14 amino acids. The germline V gene has CDR1 KGHSH and CDR2 LQKENI. DNA for the CDR3: TGTGCCAGCTCACCATTCGACAGGGATCACGAGCAGTACTTC. The encoded protein is CASSPFDRDHEQYF. Full variable domain (outside the CDR3, taken from reference TRBV18 and TRBJ2-7): NAGVMQNPRHLVRRRGQEARLRCSPMKGHSHVYWYRQLPEEGLKFMVYLQKENIIDESGMPKERFSAEFPKEGPSILRIQQVVRGDSAAYFCASSPFDRDHEQYFGPGTRLTVT.

This clone appeared a single time. The chain uses TRBV30 and TRBJ2-1, with 12 bases fitting TRBD2. The CDR3 spans 20 residues. Germline V lookup: CDR1 GTSNPN, CDR2 SVGIG (reference sequence). V shed 3 bases, J shed 1 base, and the junction held 16 bases outside the gene matches. The CDR3 sequence is CAWSDGGASGGARSYNEQFF. The CDR3 DNA is TGTGCCTGGAGCGACGGCGGTGCTAGCGGGGGGGCTAGGTCCTACAATGAGCAGTTCTTC.

This clone has just a few counts. The gene calls are TRBV6-4 and TRBJ2-1; 10 bases align to TRBD1. Per the germline V gene, CDR1 is MRHNA and CDR2 is SNTAGT. This CDR3 spans 15 amino acids. The V segment lost 2 bases and the J segment 4 bases; nucleotides outside the gene matches: 2. The CDR3, as DNA: TGTGCCAGCAGTGACAGGACAGGGGGGTACAATGAGCAGTTCTTC. Its translation: CASSDRTGGYNEQFF.

The chain is built from TRBV9 and TRBJ1-1; possibly TRBD1 for D (6 bases). Germline CDR1 SGDLS, CDR2 YYNGEE. Trimming took off 3 bases at V and 7 bases at J, with 16 bases between the two ends. The CDR3 is made up of 14 amino acids. The CDR3, as DNA: TGTGCCAGCAGCGGGGGCAGGGGTAACGGTGAAGCTTTCTTT. Residues: CASSGGRGNGEAFF.

V is TRBV27 and J is TRBJ2-7, with 7 positions matching TRBD1. The CDR3 contains 13 residues. CDR1 and CDR2 from the germline V gene are MNHEY and SMNVEV (reference sequence). Losses at the gene ends were 3 bases for V and 12 bases for J; bases not matched to a gene: 11. DNA for the CDR3: TGTGCCAGCAGTTTGGGGCCTTTGGGACAGCCGTACTTC. Translating it yields CASSLGPLGQPYF.

V is TRBV7-9 and J is TRBJ2-5, with 9 bases matching TRBD1. This CDR3 is 15 amino acids long. Looked up from germline, CDR1 is SEHNR and CDR2 is FQNEAQ (reference sequence). After removal of 4 bases from V and 5 bases from J, the junction contained 8 bases not matched to a gene. The CDR3 bases are TGTGCCAGCAGCTCAAGACAGGGGGTGGTGGAGACCCAGTACTTC. Translating it yields CASSSRQGVVETQYF.

V usage is TRBV3-1 (or the pseudogene TRBV3-2) and J usage is TRBJ1-1; 7 nucleotides agree with TRBD1. J was trimmed by 6 bases and V by 6 bases; bases with no gene match: 10. The CDR3 covers 14 residues. Germline V gene lookup returns CDR1 LGHDT and CDR2 YNNKEL (reference sequence). The CDR3 region is CASSLQGIGAEAFF. In DNA, the CDR3 is TGTGCCAGCAGTCTACAGGGGATAGGGGCTGAAGCTTTCTTT.

The rearrangement uses TRBV3-1 (or the pseudogene TRBV3-2) and TRBJ1-2; 10 bases are shared with TRBD1. Germline lookup yields CDR1 LGHDT and CDR2 YNNKEL (reference sequence). The CDR3 contains 14 residues. The V and J ends lost 6 bases and 7 bases, in that order; junction bases with no gene match: 8. The CDR3 sequence: CASRSDRGPSGYTF. DNA of the CDR3: TGTGCCAGCAGATCCGACAGGGGGCCGAGTGGCTACACCTTC.

J is TRBJ1-1 and V is TRBV1; TRBD1, as called in the table, went unchecked against the DNA. TRBV1 is a pseudogene. CDR3 size: 19 residues. CDR3 protein: CTSSQGPVGAGGANTEAFF. CDR3 coding DNA: TGCACCAGCAGCCAAGGTCCCGTCGGGGCAGGGGGCGCGAACACTGAAGCTTTCTTT.

The chain couples TRBV6-5 to TRBJ2-7; 9 bases fit TRBD1. Germline-derived CDR1 and CDR2 are MNHEY and SVGAGI. Losses at the gene ends were 6 bases for V and 2 bases for J; bases not matched to a gene: 5. This CDR3 is built from 14 residues. The CDR3 bases are TGTGCCAGCAGCCAGGACAGGGGTACCTACGAGCAGTACTTC. Its translation is CASSQDRGTYEQYF.

This rearrangement joins TRBV6-4 to TRBJ1-1; 7 bases agree with TRBD1. CDR3 size: 14 residues. V gave up 0 bases and J gave up 5 bases; unmatched junction bases: 3. Germline loops: CDR1 MRHNA, CDR2 SNTAGT. For the CDR3, the DNA is TGTGCCAGCAGTGACTCTGCAGGGGGGACTGAAGCTTTCTTT. The encoded protein is CASSDSAGGTEAFF.

As DNA, the CDR3 is TGTGCCAGCAGTTGGGTTCGGGACACCGGGGAGCTGTTTTTT. It yields the protein CASSWVRDTGELFF. The J gene is TRBJ2-2, the V gene TRBV27, with D hard to call. Germline lookup yields CDR1 MNHEY and CDR2 SMNVEV (reference sequence). V was clipped by 4 bases and J by 3 bases, with 9 bases between them. The length of the CDR3 is 14 residues.

The chain employs TRBV4-1 and TRBJ1-6; TRBD1 aligns across 12 bases. The V gene end was trimmed by 3 bases and the J gene end by 10 bases; junction bases not matched to a gene: 13. Germline V gene sequence: CDR1 MGHRA, CDR2 YSYEKL. The CDR3 runs to 18 residues. The CDR3 region has the DNA TGCGCCAGCAGCCAGGATAGGGGACAGGGGGCCTTGTCCTCACCCCTCCACTTT. Its protein product is CASSQDRGQGALSSPLHF.

J is TRBJ1-2 and V is TRBV7-3; D possibly corresponds to TRBD1 (6 bases). Trimming removed 4 bases from V and 1 base from J, with 13 bases in between. The CDR3 extends over 15 amino acids. Looked up from germline, CDR1 is SGHTA and CDR2 is FQGTGA. CDR3 sequence reads: CASSYGGVDNYGYTF. The CDR3 DNA follows: TGTGCCAGCAGCTATGGGGGCGTTGATAACTATGGCTACACCTTC.

V and J are TRBV5-8 and TRBJ2-7; 9 bases map to TRBD1. The ends lost 4 bases at V and 5 bases at J; junction bases unmatched: 10. This CDR3 spans 15 amino acids. From germline, CDR1 is SGHTS and CDR2 YDEGEE. The CDR3 nucleotides read TGTGCCAGCAGCCCTGGACAGGGGAGGTTAGACGAGCAGTACTTC. It encodes CASSPGQGRLDEQYF.

The chain employs TRBV7-9 and TRBJ2-2, with D possibly matching TRBD1 (5 bases). Deletions cut 2 bases from V and 1 base from J, with 5 bases between. This CDR3 region has 14 residues. The germline gives CDR1 SEHNR, CDR2 FQNEAQ (reference sequence). This CDR3 reads CASSLQGNTGELFF. CDR3 nucleotide sequence: TGTGCCAGCAGCTTACAGGGGAACACCGGGGAGCTGTTTTTT.